This T cell receptor beta chain was obtained from a study of blood T cells in healthy people across ages. The extraction recovered at least 5.5 micrograms of total RNA per sample. The authors ran a second PCR of roughly 7 to 11 cycles using a sample-barcoded 5' primer and a J-beta primer mix. A tag from a template-switch adaptor with 12 random nucleotides marked each cDNA molecule. TCRdb passed the 5' RACE reads through MiXCR, listing each CDR3 protein once. The sample shows hundreds of thousands of distinct CDR3 sequences, more than 45% of them seen only once. On this clonotype itself: Its antigen is undetermined.

V lost 0 bases, J lost 9 bases, and 7 bases lay in between. There are 12 residues in the CDR3. The germline gives CDR1 SGHDT, CDR2 YYEEEE. Study results and limitations: TCR beta diversity was tightly associated with the proportion of naive T cells.

This receptor was taken from a man under 40 in good health. The chain has TRBV5-6 and TRBJ1-5; D remains ambiguous. The sequencing input was blood. The CDR3: CASSLGSGPQHF. DNA of the CDR3: TGTGCCAGCAGCTTGGGATCCGGGCCCCAGCATTTT. The full variable domain, with the rest looked up from reference TRBV5-6 and TRBJ1-5, is DAGVTQSPTHLIKTRGQQVTLRCSPKSGHDTVSWYQQALGQGPQFIFQYYEEEERQRGNFPDRFSGHQFPNYSSELNVNALLLGDSALYLCASSLGSGPQHFGDGTRLSIL.